Ten or more counts support the clone carrying this TCR beta chain. No antigen is known for it. This record belongs to a study of T cell repertoires in cytomegalovirus infection. Study-wide points: Identification of carriers of CMV plus the relevant HLA was achieved through cumulative public TCR beta family frequency. Dominating the ex vivo response were HLA-C-restricted CMV-specific TCR beta clonotypes.

The germline V gene has CDR1 SGHTA and CDR2 FQGNSA. Trimming left V 0 bases short and J 4 bases short, with 9 bases between. CDR3 length: 15 residues. TCRdb re-analysed the reads in MiXCR, keeping a single row per CDR3 protein. The repertoire holds around 190,000 distinct CDR3 sequences, with approximately 15% as singletons. The sample comprised PBMCs. The rearrangement uses TRBV7-2 and TRBJ2-2; no firm D call. The receptor comes from a human donor in good health (CMV status not recorded). Some clones in this sample may be carry-over from other donors' samples. The CDR3 protein is CASSLARPPTGELFF. The CDR3 coding sequence is TGTGCCAGCAGCTTAGCGCGACCGCCCACCGGGGAGCTGTTTTTT.